This T cell receptor beta chain was retrieved from a study of blood T cell repertoires in COVID-19. TCRdb keeps only in-frame clones here, not all; method: immunoSEQ multiplex PCR. Here the sample spans tens of thousands of clones, about 88% being singletons. The clonotype was recovered from an elderly man with acute or convalescent COVID-19. Specimen: peripheral blood.

CDR3 sequence: CASSLGTSGPWGSDTQYF. The CDR3 DNA reads TGTGCCAGCAGCCTTGGGACTAGCGGTCCATGGGGGTCAGATACGCAGTATTTT. This sequence joins TRBV7-7 and TRBJ2-3; the match to TRBD2 covers 11 bases. This CDR3 is 18 amino acids long. The junction had 14 bases not matched to a gene; V was cut back by 5 bases and J by 4 bases. Germline V gene sequence: CDR1 SSHAT, CDR2 FNYEAQ (reference sequence).